This TCR beta chain was retrieved from a study of T-cell reconstitution after alpha-beta-depleted transplantation in children. The library targeted TCRbeta and was prepared with unique molecular identifiers. TCRdb reanalysed the PCR reads using MiXCR and keeps one entry per CDR3 protein. This table has about 980,000 distinct CDR3 sequences, 25% to 35% appearing once. This clonotype occurred a few times. No antigen is known for it. Study observations and caveats: Newly produced T cells mostly provided counts and TCRbeta diversity after one year, as hyperexpanded clones declined. Expanded clones from the graft, numbering several hundred, reportedly supplied alpha-beta T cells about two months after transplant.

Losses at the gene ends were 3 bases for V and 6 bases for J; bases not matched to a gene: 3. Germline CDR1 SGHRS, CDR2 YFSETQ. This CDR3 has 14 residues. The genes are TRBV5-1 and TRBJ1-6; 7 bases fit TRBD1. The specimen was PBMCs, mostly from graft donor cells, collected 360 days after TCRalphabeta/CD19-depleted stem cell transplant. This clonotype was obtained from a boy less than two years old who had a stem cell transplant for SCID, so the T cells may come from the graft donor. Written as DNA, the CDR3 is TGCGCCAGCAGCTCGGGACAGCTTAATTCACCCCTCCACTTT. Its protein product is CASSSGQLNSPLHF.